Following are 26 T cell receptor beta chains from one sample sequenced in a study of cytomegalovirus exposure and HLA in healthy donors. With 60 Vbeta and 13 Jbeta primers, the PCR was carried out. Clones were sequenced by immunoSEQ multiplex PCR, and TCRdb holds only the in-frame ones, with some missing. The table lists tens of thousands of clones, roughly 77% of them singletons. Specimen: PBMCs. Receptors originate from a man aged 35-49 years in good health and CMV-seronegative.

The chain combines TRBV6-1 with TRBJ1-2, with 8 bases matching TRBD1. The V gene's germline CDR1 is MNHNS and CDR2 SASEGT. V shed 3 bases, J shed 0 bases, and the junction held 3 bases outside the gene matches. CDR3 length equals 15 residues. CDR3: CASSDYRGANYGYTF. CDR3 in DNA: TGTGCCAGCAGTGACTACAGGGGGGCTAACTATGGCTACACCTTC.

The chain combines TRBV5-6 with TRBJ1-4, with 7 bases identical to TRBD1. After removal of 5 bases from V and 5 bases from J, the junction contained 12 bases not matched to a gene. The CDR3 has 16 residues. Germline loops: CDR1 SGHDT, CDR2 YYEEEE. The CDR3 nucleotides are TGTGCCAGCAGTTACGTTACAGGGGCACACAATGAAAAACTGTTTTTT. Translated: CASSYVTGAHNEKLFF.

This rearrangement joins TRBV2 to TRBJ1-4; 8 nucleotides line up with TRBD1. CDR1 is SNHLY, CDR2 FYNNEI, per germline. V lost 2 bases to trimming and J lost 3 bases; unmatched junction nucleotides: 2. The CDR3 spans 15 residues. CDR3: CASSETGQANEKLFF. The CDR3 coding sequence is TGTGCCAGCAGTGAAACGGGACAGGCTAATGAAAAACTGTTTTTT.

The rearrangement uses TRBV7-9 and TRBJ2-1, with D possibly being TRBD1 (5 bases). This CDR3 comprises 14 residues. CDR1 and CDR2 from the germline V gene are SEHNR and FQNEAQ (reference sequence). V was cut by 2 bases and J by 7 bases, with 12 bases left in between. The CDR3 DNA reads as TGTGCCAGCAGCTTAAGGGGTCCCGGGAATGAGCAGTTCTTC. Its protein product is CASSLRGPGNEQFF.

The gene calls are TRBV5-8 and TRBJ1-6; D unresolved. From germline, CDR1 is SGHTS and CDR2 YDEGEE. The CDR3 has 13 amino acids. V was pared by 3 bases and J by 9 bases, with 10 bases between. The CDR3 is CASSSGTLSPLHF. The CDR3 nucleotides read TGTGCCAGCAGCTCCGGTACCCTTTCACCCCTCCACTTT.

CDR3: CASSFGTGFAEQYF. The CDR3 nucleotides are TGTGCCAGCAGCTTCGGGACAGGGTTCGCCGAGCAGTACTTC. The genes are TRBV7-3 and TRBJ2-7, with TRBD1 matching over 9 bases. Germline values: CDR1 SGHTA, CDR2 FQGTGA. This CDR3 comprises 14 residues. J was trimmed by 6 bases and V by 3 bases; bases with no gene match: 6.

This chain uses TRBV11-1 with TRBJ1-1; 10 positions match TRBD1. The V segment lost 5 bases and the J segment 5 bases; nucleotides outside the gene matches: 5. The CDR3 sequence is 14 residues long. CDR1 is SGHAT and CDR2 is FQDESV in the germline V gene (reference sequence). The CDR3 coding sequence is TGTGCCAGCAGCCCCGACAGGGGGCGGACTGAAGCTTTCTTT. Translated: CASSPDRGRTEAFF.

The chain joins TRBV10-1 to TRBJ1-4; D gene uncertain. The germline CDR1 and CDR2 sequences are WNHNN and SYGVQD (reference sequence). This CDR3 comprises 15 residues. The V end was cut by 4 bases, the J end by 8 bases, with 17 bases between. The CDR3 DNA follows: TGCGCCAGCAGTGTAAGCCCCGGACCGGGAGAAAAACTGTTTTTT. Amino acids: CASSVSPGPGEKLFF.

In this sample, this clone turned up once. The chain uses TRBV15 and TRBJ1-5; TRBD1 matches at 7 bases. The germline CDR1 and CDR2 sequences are LNHNV and YYDKDF (reference sequence). The CDR3 spans 14 residues. Trimming at V came to 7 bases and at J to 4 bases, leaving 7 bases not matched to a gene. The CDR3 nucleotides read TGTGCCACCAAAAATCAGGGACAGAATCAGCCCCAGCATTTT. It codes for CATKNQGQNQPQHF.

This chain joins TRBV5-5 and TRBJ1-5; 10 nucleotides agree with TRBD1. The CDR3 totals 14 residues. V shed 4 bases and J 5 bases; nucleotides not matched to a gene: 3. CDR1 and CDR2 (germline): SGHKS, YYEKEE (reference sequence). The CDR3 nucleotides are TGTGCCAGCAGCGACGGACAGGGGGATCAGCCCCAGCATTTT. It specifies CASSDGQGDQPQHF.

The DNA for the CDR3 is TGTGCCACCAGCAGAGGGGGGGTAACTGAGGCGGAGCAGTACTTC. This codes for CATSRGGVTEAEQYF. The genes are TRBV15 and TRBJ2-7; D may be TRBD2 (6 bases). This CDR3 is 15 amino acids long. V shed 1 base and J shed 7 bases, with 17 bases lying between them. Looked up from germline, CDR1 is LNHNV and CDR2 is YYDKDF (reference sequence). The entire variable domain, with the rest obtained from reference TRBV15 and TRBJ2-7, is as follows: DAMVIQNPRYQVTQFGKPVTLSCSQTLNHNVMYWYQQKSSQAPKLLFHYYDKDFNNEADTPDNFQSRRPNTSFCFLDIRSPGLGDTAMYLCATSRGGVTEAEQYFGPGTRLTVT.

V and J are TRBV4-1 and TRBJ2-1; 14 bases match TRBD2. The V segment lost 1 base and the J segment 10 bases; nucleotides outside the gene matches: 6. CDR1 and CDR2 from the germline V gene are MGHRA and YSYEKL. This CDR3 has 16 residues. CDR3 sequence (DNA): TGCGCCAGCAGCCAAGCCGGGACTAGCGGGAGTGTGGAGCAGTTCTTC. Amino acids: CASSQAGTSGSVEQFF.

The J gene is TRBJ2-5, the V gene TRBV30; 8 bases are a match to TRBD1. Judging by the DNA end, TRBJ2-7 fits better; the J call may be wrong. CDR3 length: 13 amino acids. Germline CDR1 is GTSNPN and CDR2 is SVGIG (reference sequence). In nucleotides, the CDR3 is TGTGCTACAGAAACAGGGGGTGCGTACGAGCAGTACTTC. Translated, it gives CATETGGAYEQYF.

The rearrangement joins TRBV7-9 to TRBJ1-6; D gene ambiguous. V lost 3 bases to trimming and J lost 7 bases, with 7 bases between them. CDR3 length equals 13 residues. Germline CDR1 SEHNR, CDR2 FQNEAQ (reference sequence). The CDR3 DNA is TGTGCCAGCAGCTTCTCCGAGAATTCACCCCTCCACTTT. Translation gives CASSFSENSPLHF. Supplemented by reference TRBV7-9 and TRBJ1-6, the full variable domain reads DTGVSQNPRHKITKRGQNVTFRCDPISEHNRLYWYRQTLGQGPEFLTYFQNEAQLEKSRLLSDRFSAERPKGSFSTLEIQRTEQGDSAMYLCASSFSENSPLHFGNGTRLTVT.

This chain uses TRBV23-1 with TRBJ1-4; 7 bases fit TRBD1. TRBV23-1 is recorded as an ORF, its role being uncertain. V was clipped by 0 bases and J by 4 bases; unmatched bases: 2. This CDR3 is 15 amino acids long. CDR3 amino acids: CASSQSGQFNEKLFF. CDR3 bases: TGCGCCAGCAGTCAATCGGGACAGTTTAATGAAAAACTGTTTTTT.

V and J are TRBV7-8 and TRBJ1-5; no clear D gene. Germline assignment: CDR1 SGHVS and CDR2 FQNEAQ. V shed 2 bases and J shed 4 bases, with 6 bases lying between them. The CDR3 is 13 amino acids. For the CDR3, the DNA is TGTGCCAGCAGCTTAATAATGAATCAGCCCCAGCATTTT. Its translation is CASSLIMNQPQHF.

The chain joins TRBV6-5 to TRBJ1-2; D unresolved. The germline V gene has CDR1 MNHEY and CDR2 SVGAGI. There are 15 residues in the CDR3. With 9 bases removed from V and 8 bases from J, the gap between germline ends came to 25 bases. CDR3 region: CASREDNFGPEGYTF. The CDR3 coding sequence is TGTGCCAGTAGGGAGGATAACTTTGGCCCCGAAGGCTACACCTTC.

This clone was observed a few times. J is TRBJ1-1 and V is TRBV30; D is possibly TRBD1 (5 bases). The CDR3 consists of 12 residues. V gave up 8 bases and J gave up 5 bases, with 15 bases separating them. Germline V CDR1 and CDR2: GTSNPN, SVGIG (reference sequence). The CDR3 loop is CASFQGRTEAFF. The DNA of the CDR3 is TGTGCCAGTTTTCAGGGCCGGACTGAAGCTTTCTTT.

CDR3 coding DNA: TGCAGCGCTCATCGGCCGGGACAGGGGTTTGGCTACACCTTC. Amino acid sequence: CSAHRPGQGFGYTF. The chain combines TRBV29-1 with TRBJ1-2; 10 positions agree with TRBD1. Germline trimming cut 7 bases from V and 7 bases from J; bases unmatched to any gene: 12. There are 14 residues in the CDR3. Germline V lookup: CDR1 SQVTM, CDR2 ANQGSEA.

This chain joins TRBV7-9 and TRBJ2-3; a possible D gene is TRBD2 (5 bases). Germline V gives CDR1 SEHNR, CDR2 FQNEAQ (reference sequence). CDR3 size: 15 residues. The ends were cut back, 5 bases at V and 7 bases at J, with 19 bases in the middle. The CDR3 DNA sequence: TGTGCCAGCAGCCCAGGCGGGTCCCCGTTGAATACGCAGTATTTT. It encodes CASSPGGSPLNTQYF.

The chain recombines TRBV7-9 with TRBJ2-7, with TRBD1 matching over 9 bases. Germline CDR1 reads SEHNR; CDR2 reads FQNEAQ (reference sequence). V was pared by 1 base and J by 5 bases, with 3 bases of the junction left unmatched. The CDR3 extends over 14 amino acids. For the CDR3, the DNA is TGTGCCAGCAGCTTAGGGACAGGGGTTAACGAGCAGTACTTC. Protein sequence: CASSLGTGVNEQYF.

This chain uses TRBV2 with TRBJ2-3, with 7 bases fitting TRBD1. The CDR3 length is 13 residues. Unmatched junction bases numbered 3, after V lost 4 bases and J lost 5 bases. Germline values: CDR1 SNHLY, CDR2 FYNNEI. CDR3 in DNA: TGTGCCAGCAGTGGGACAGGTCAAGATACGCAGTATTTT. As protein: CASSGTGQDTQYF.

V and J are TRBV5-8 and TRBJ2-1, with a possible D match to TRBD2 (6 bases). The V end lost 2 bases, the J end lost 7 bases, and 10 bases lay between the germline ends. There are 13 residues in the CDR3. CDR1 is SGHTS, CDR2 YDEGEE, per germline. The CDR3 loop is CASSFGGRNEQFF. The CDR3 nucleotides read TGTGCCAGCAGCTTCGGGGGAAGGAATGAGCAGTTCTTC. The variable domain in full, with the rest retrieved from reference TRBV5-8 and TRBJ2-1, is EAGVTQSPTHLIKTRGQQATLRCSPISGHTSVYWYQQALGLGLQFLLWYDEGEERNRGNFPPRFSGRQFPNYSSELNVNALELEDSALYLCASSFGGRNEQFFGPGTRLTVL.

This clone appeared many times. J is TRBJ1-1 and V is TRBV6-5, with 11 bases lining up with TRBD1. Germline V gene data show CDR1 as MNHEY and CDR2 as SVGAGI. The CDR3 length is 15 residues. Trimming took 7 bases from V and 3 from J; bases not matched to a gene: 7. Here the CDR3 DNA reads TGTGCCAGCAATGGACAGGGGGCTGGGGACACTGAAGCTTTCTTT. This codes for CASNGQGAGDTEAFF.

The chain is built from TRBV2 and TRBJ2-1, with D hard to call. Per the germline V gene, CDR1 is SNHLY and CDR2 is FYNNEI. The CDR3 runs 20 residues. V lost 0 bases, J lost 0 bases, and 21 bases lay in between. The CDR3, as DNA: TGTGCCAGCAGTGAAGCCGTGCGCTTAGACTGGCTGAACTCCTACAATGAGCAGTTCTTC. It codes for CASSEAVRLDWLNSYNEQFF.

The V and J genes are TRBV7-2 and TRBJ1-2; 8 positions agree with TRBD1. Germline CDR1 is SGHTA and CDR2 is FQGNSA. The CDR3 runs to 12 residues. With V trimmed by 5 bases and J by 8 bases, 4 bases remained unmatched. CDR3 loop: CASSRDRGGYTF. CDR3 DNA sequence: TGTGCCAGCAGCCGCGACAGGGGCGGCTACACCTTC.